This entry lists 10 T cell receptor beta chains sequenced from one sample in a study of Graves' ophthalmopathy and Graves' hyperthyroidism (dated by TCRdb to 2017 to 2018). TCRdb records Illumina HiSeq 2000 as the sequencer. For repertoire sequencing, TCR beta CDR3 regions were amplified from RNA transcripts. The first round was an RT-PCR using HTBI primers with the Qiagen OneStep RT-PCR kit, and this first round was followed by a second-round multiplex PCR, then size selection and purification. TCRdb passed the public sequencing reads through fastp at Q25 and MiXCR, retaining productive beta sequences. Each CDR3 protein appears once, grouped with its most common genes and DNA. In all, the sample holds 620,000 or so distinct CDR3 sequences, and about 20% of those were seen once. Approximately 6.5% of the sample goes to the ten largest clones. The sequencing input was peripheral blood. The receptors stem from a woman under 30 with stable Graves' hyperthyroidism. Some clones in this sample may be carry-over from other donors' samples. Donor details come from another sample of the same person, matched by shared clones.

The chain has TRBV12-3 or TRBV12-4 and TRBJ1-5; 10 positions agree with TRBD1. The V gene end was trimmed by 1 base and the J gene end by 3 bases; junction bases not matched to a gene: 6. The CDR3 is 17 amino acids. This CDR3 is CASSLGMGTGVNQPQHF. The CDR3 DNA sequence: TGTGCCAGCAGTTTAGGGATGGGGACAGGGGTCAATCAGCCCCAGCATTTT.

This clonotype was detected many times. The V gene is TRBV7-8, the J gene TRBJ2-7; the match to TRBD2 covers 10 bases. CDR1 is SGHVS and CDR2 is FQNEAQ in the germline V gene. This CDR3 is 17 amino acids long. Trimming took 4 bases from V and 6 from J; bases not matched to a gene: 15. CDR3 loop: CASSSPPFSGRLGEQYF. The DNA of the CDR3 is TGTGCCAGCAGCTCCCCGCCCTTTAGCGGGAGGTTGGGCGAGCAGTACTTC.

This clonotype has just a few counts. The chain couples TRBV6-1 to TRBJ2-7, with D hard to call. CDR1 MNHNS and CDR2 SASEGT come from the germline V gene. CDR3 length: 15 residues. The ends were cut back, 1 base at V and 2 bases at J, with 12 bases in the middle. The CDR3 spells CASSEGHNWTYEQYF. The CDR3, as DNA: TGTGCCAGCAGTGAAGGGCATAATTGGACCTACGAGCAGTACTTC.

This clonotype has ten or more counts. The chain has TRBV7-9 and TRBJ2-6, with 7 bases identical to TRBD1. V shed 5 bases, J shed 3 bases, and the junction held 7 bases outside the gene matches. Germline assignment: CDR1 SEHNR and CDR2 FQNEAQ (reference sequence). The CDR3 has 16 residues. The CDR3 here is CASSPGGADGANVLTF. In DNA form, the CDR3 reads TGTGCCAGCAGCCCAGGGGGAGCAGATGGGGCCAACGTCCTGACTTTC.

The rearrangement links TRBV12-3 or TRBV12-4 to TRBJ2-2; 7 bases are a match to TRBD1. After removal of 6 bases from V and 6 bases from J, the junction contained 7 bases not matched to a gene. CDR3 length: 14 residues. The CDR3: CASRSQGFSGELFF. CDR3 nucleotides: TGTGCCAGCAGGTCACAGGGGTTCTCCGGGGAGCTGTTTTTT.

This clonotype came up many times. J is TRBJ2-7 and V is TRBV18; possibly TRBD1 for D (6 bases). V was clipped by 3 bases and J by 7 bases, with 13 bases between them. Germline V gene sequence: CDR1 KGHSH, CDR2 LQKENI. This CDR3 region has 13 residues. This CDR3 reads CASSPRRGGEQYF. CDR3 in DNA: TGTGCCAGCTCACCCCGCAGGGGCGGAGAGCAGTACTTC. Variable domain in full (rest from reference TRBV18 and TRBJ2-7): NAGVMQNPRHLVRRRGQEARLRCSPMKGHSHVYWYRQLPEEGLKFMVYLQKENIIDESGMPKERFSAEFPKEGPSILRIQQVVRGDSAAYFCASSPRRGGEQYFGPGTRLTVT.

The rearrangement links TRBV28 to TRBJ1-2, with 8 bases fitting TRBD1. After removal of 5 bases from V and 6 bases from J, the junction contained 8 bases not matched to a gene. The CDR3 runs 14 residues. The germline V gene has CDR1 MDHEN and CDR2 SYDVKM. The CDR3 spells CASSGIGQGHGYTF. The DNA for the CDR3 is TGTGCCAGCAGTGGGATCGGACAGGGTCATGGCTACACCTTC.

This clonotype was counted many times. This chain connects TRBV28 to TRBJ2-2, with 9 positions matching TRBD1. V dropped 5 bases and J dropped 10; count of bases not matched to a gene: 8. This CDR3 comprises 14 residues. In germline, CDR1 is MDHEN, CDR2 SYDVKM. The CDR3 DNA reads as TGTGCCAGCAGTGCCGGGACAGGGATAGAGGAGCTGTTTTTT. Translating it yields CASSAGTGIEELFF.

The chain links TRBV12-3 or TRBV12-4 to TRBJ2-7; TRBD2 matches 8 bases. The CDR3 totals 14 residues. V shed 3 bases and J 5 bases; nucleotides not matched to a gene: 6. The CDR3 here is CASSLSGSNNEQYF. CDR3 DNA: TGTGCCAGCAGTTTGAGCGGGAGTAACAACGAGCAGTACTTC.

This clonotype was seen ten or more times. The chain couples TRBV7-3 to TRBJ1-1, with D perhaps matching TRBD1 (6 bases). Germline V gene data show CDR1 as SGHTA and CDR2 as FQGTGA. The CDR3 loop spans 14 amino acids. Trimming took off 2 bases at V and 4 bases at J, with 11 bases between the two ends. Written as DNA, the CDR3 is TGTGCCAGCAGCTTAGGCAGGGGTGGCACTGAAGCTTTCTTT. It yields the protein CASSLGRGGTEAFF.